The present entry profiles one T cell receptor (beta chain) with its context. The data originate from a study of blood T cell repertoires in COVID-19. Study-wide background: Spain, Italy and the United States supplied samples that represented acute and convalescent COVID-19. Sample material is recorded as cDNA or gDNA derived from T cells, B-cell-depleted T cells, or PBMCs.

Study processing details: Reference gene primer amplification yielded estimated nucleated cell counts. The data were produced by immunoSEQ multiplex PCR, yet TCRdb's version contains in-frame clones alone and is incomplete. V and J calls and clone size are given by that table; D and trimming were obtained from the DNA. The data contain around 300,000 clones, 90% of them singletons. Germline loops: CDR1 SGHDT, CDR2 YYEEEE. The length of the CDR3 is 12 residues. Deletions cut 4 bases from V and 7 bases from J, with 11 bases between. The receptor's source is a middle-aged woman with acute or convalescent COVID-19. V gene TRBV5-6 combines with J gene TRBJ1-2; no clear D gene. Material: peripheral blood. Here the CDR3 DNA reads TGTGCCAGCAGCCCGCCGAGGAGTGGCTACACCTTC. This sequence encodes CASSPPRSGYTF.